One sample yielded the 2 T cell receptor beta chains listed below, sequenced in a study of blood T cells in healthy people across ages. For the second PCR, which ran for about 7 to 11 cycles, a sample-barcoded 5' primer and a J-beta primer mix were used. TCRdb itself ran the 5' RACE reads through MiXCR, one entry per CDR3 protein. The sample yields over a million distinct CDR3 sequences, approximately 59% seen once. The sequencing input was blood. The receptors were sampled from a man aged 18 to 29 in good health.

Only a few counts were recorded for this clonotype. This sequence joins TRBV28 and TRBJ1-6, with 8 bases that match TRBD1. V was pared by 5 bases and J by 7 bases, with 10 bases of the junction left unmatched. In germline, CDR1 is MDHEN, CDR2 SYDVKM. The CDR3 is made up of 16 amino acids. CDR3 coding DNA: TGTGCCAGCAGTCCCCCCTCCGGGACAGGAAATTCACCCCTCCACTTT. This gives the protein CASSPPSGTGNSPLHF.

The rearrangement uses TRBV19 and TRBJ2-3, with D tentatively TRBD1 (5 bases). This CDR3 is built from 12 residues. CDR1 is LNHDA and CDR2 is SQIVND in the germline V gene (reference sequence). Trimming stripped 6 bases from V and 4 bases from J, with 8 bases between. The chain's CDR3 is CASRGPADTQYF. DNA for the CDR3: TGTGCCAGTAGGGGGCCAGCAGATACGCAGTATTTT.